The entry below gives a single T cell receptor beta chain sequence along with its context. Its antigen is currently unknown. The sequenced patients had an expansion of CD8+CD57+ cells seen by flow cytometry. Diagnosis of severe acquired aplastic anemia applied to all patients. The data are from a study of CD8+CD57+ T cells in acquired aplastic anemia. Study-level background: The study obtained an average of about 3.4 ug of DNA from sorted CD4+ and CD8+ cells.

Study conclusions and caveats: Patients and controls were not found to differ significantly in CD8+ Simpson's diversity.

The ends were cut back, 5 bases at V and 0 bases at J, with 8 bases in the middle. From germline, CDR1 is SEHNR and CDR2 FQNEAQ (reference sequence). The CDR3 runs 15 residues. Template material for TCR beta VDJ and CDR3 profiling consisted of genomic DNA. In TCRdb, the reads were re-called with MiXCR into one record per CDR3 protein. The table lists 200,000 to 250,000 distinct CDR3 sequences, 65% of them singletons. The receptor was isolated from a human donor with aplastic anemia. V and J are TRBV7-9 and TRBJ2-6; no clear D gene. Sample: sorted CD4+, CD8+, or CD8+CD57+ T cells (not recorded which) from PBMCs. The CDR3 loop reads CASSPMGSGANVLTF. The DNA for the CDR3 is TGTGCCAGCAGCCCAATGGGCTCTGGGGCCAACGTCCTGACTTTC. Complete variable domain (other parts from reference TRBV7-9 and TRBJ2-6): DTGVSQNPRHKITKRGQNVTFRCDPISEHNRLYWYRQTLGQGPEFLTYFQNEAQLEKSRLLSDRFSAERPKGSFSTLEIQRTEQGDSAMYLCASSPMGSGANVLTFGAGSRLTVL.